This T cell receptor (beta chain) was obtained from a study of molecular identifiers for immune sequencing clone quantification. The trim removed 4 bases at V and 4 bases at J, leaving 9 bases unmatched. The germline V gene has CDR1 MGHDK and CDR2 SYGVNS. The CDR3 is 16 residues long. This clonotype was detected ten times or more. Its specificity is not known. Points from the study as a whole: In naive cells, under 1% of molecules belonged to clones above 20 RNA copies, against over 98% in effector cells. Barcode collisions between identical TCR molecules could shrink estimates of highly expanded clone sizes.

Sequencing libraries of naive CD8 cells derived from roughly 18,000 to 920,000 sorted cells with 10%, 30% or 50% RNA. Naive CD8 T cells were sorted, and the gate applied was CD8+CD4-CCR7+CD45RA+. In TCRdb, the PCR reads were re-called with MiXCR into one record per CDR3 protein. The sample yields 63,000 or so distinct CDR3 sequences, about a sixth seen once. The specimen sequenced was naive CD8+ T cells from blood, with Jurkat cell RNA spiked in. Described subset: FACS-sorted CD8+CD4-CCR7+CD45RA+ naive T cells. The genes are TRBV25-1 and TRBJ1-1, with 10 bases matching TRBD1. This TCR derives from a human donor in good health. Some libraries in this study had Jurkat cell RNA spiked in. The DNA for the CDR3 is TGTGCCAGCAGTGCCCGGGACAGGGGACTGGGCACTGAAGCTTTCTTT. Translating gives CASSARDRGLGTEAFF.